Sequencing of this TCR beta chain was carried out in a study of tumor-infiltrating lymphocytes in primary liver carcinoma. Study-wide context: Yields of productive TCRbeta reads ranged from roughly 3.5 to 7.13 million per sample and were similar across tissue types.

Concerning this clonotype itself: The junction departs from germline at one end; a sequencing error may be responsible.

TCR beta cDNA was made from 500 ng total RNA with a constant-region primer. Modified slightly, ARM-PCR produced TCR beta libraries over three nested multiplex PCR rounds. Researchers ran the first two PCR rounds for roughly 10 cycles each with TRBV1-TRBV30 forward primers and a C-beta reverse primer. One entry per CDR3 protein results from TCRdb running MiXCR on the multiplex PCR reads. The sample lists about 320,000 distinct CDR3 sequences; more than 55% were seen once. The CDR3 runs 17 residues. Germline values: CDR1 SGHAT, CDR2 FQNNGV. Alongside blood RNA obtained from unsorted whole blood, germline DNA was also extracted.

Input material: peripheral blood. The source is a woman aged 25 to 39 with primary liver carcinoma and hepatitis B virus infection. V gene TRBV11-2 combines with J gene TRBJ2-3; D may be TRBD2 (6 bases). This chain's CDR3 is CASSLNTGPRTGDTHYF. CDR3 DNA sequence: TGTGCCAGCAGCTTAAACACGGGCCCTAGGACGGGAGATACGCACTATTTT.